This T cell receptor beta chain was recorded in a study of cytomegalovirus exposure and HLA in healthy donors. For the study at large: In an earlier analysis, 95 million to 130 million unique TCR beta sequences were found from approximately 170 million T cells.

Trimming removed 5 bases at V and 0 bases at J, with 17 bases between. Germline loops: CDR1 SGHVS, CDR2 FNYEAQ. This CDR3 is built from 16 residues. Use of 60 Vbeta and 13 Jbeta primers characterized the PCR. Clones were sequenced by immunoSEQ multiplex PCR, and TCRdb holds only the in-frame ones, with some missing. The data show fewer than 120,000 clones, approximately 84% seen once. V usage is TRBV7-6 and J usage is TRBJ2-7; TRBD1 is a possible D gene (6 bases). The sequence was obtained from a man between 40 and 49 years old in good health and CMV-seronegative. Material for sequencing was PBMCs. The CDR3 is CASSQTGTPSSYEQYF. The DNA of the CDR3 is TGTGCCAGCAGCCAGACGGGGACACCCAGCTCCTACGAGCAGTACTTC.